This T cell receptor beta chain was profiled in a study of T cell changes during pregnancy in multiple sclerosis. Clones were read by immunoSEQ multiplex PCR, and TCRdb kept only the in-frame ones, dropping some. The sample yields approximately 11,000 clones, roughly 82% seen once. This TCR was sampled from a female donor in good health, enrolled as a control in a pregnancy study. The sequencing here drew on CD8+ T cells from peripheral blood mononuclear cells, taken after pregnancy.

CDR3 in amino acids: CAIGSGPYNEQFF. In DNA form, the CDR3 reads TGTGCCATCGGGAGCGGCCCGTACAATGAGCAGTTCTTC. The V gene is TRBV10-3, the J gene TRBJ2-1; tentatively, D is TRBD2 (5 bases). This CDR3 is 13 amino acids long. The V gene's germline CDR1 is ENHRY and CDR2 SYGVKD. Trimming stripped 8 bases from V and 4 bases from J, with 12 bases between.